This T cell receptor (beta chain) was sequenced in a study of sequential checkpoint blockade in melanoma. This clone showed up just a few times. Profiling relied on immunoSEQ multiplex PCR, and the TCRdb table lists in-frame clones only, not all of them. The sample includes some 18,000 clones, about 25% of them seen just once. Treatment noted: randomized to nivolumab then ipilimumab (arm A) or the reverse (arm B). The V end lost 3 bases, the J end lost 2 bases, and 12 bases lay between the germline ends. This CDR3 is 15 amino acids long. Germline loops: CDR1 SGHNT, CDR2 YENEEA. Sequenced material: tumor tissue (inferred from file names), taken from a patient given nivolumab and ipilimumab in sequence. The chain recombines TRBV11-3 with TRBJ2-3; D is uncertain. The TCR was taken from a human donor with melanoma. CDR3 coding DNA: TGTGCCAGCAGCTTTTTATCCAGTTACACAGATACGCAGTATTTT. It specifies CASSFLSSYTDTQYF.